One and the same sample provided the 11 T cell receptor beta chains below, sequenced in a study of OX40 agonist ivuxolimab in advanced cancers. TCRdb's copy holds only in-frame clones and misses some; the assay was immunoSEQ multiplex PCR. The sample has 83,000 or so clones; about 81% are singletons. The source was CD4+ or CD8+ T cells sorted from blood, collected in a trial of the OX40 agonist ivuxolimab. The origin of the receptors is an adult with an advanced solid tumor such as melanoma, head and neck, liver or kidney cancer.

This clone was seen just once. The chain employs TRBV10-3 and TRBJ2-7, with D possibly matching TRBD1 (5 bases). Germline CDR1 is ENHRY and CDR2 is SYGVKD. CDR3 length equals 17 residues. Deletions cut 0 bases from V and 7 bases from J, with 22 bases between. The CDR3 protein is CAISESGVGLGHGEQYF. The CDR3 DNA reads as TGTGCCATCAGTGAGTCGGGTGTAGGATTGGGGCATGGGGAGCAGTACTTC.

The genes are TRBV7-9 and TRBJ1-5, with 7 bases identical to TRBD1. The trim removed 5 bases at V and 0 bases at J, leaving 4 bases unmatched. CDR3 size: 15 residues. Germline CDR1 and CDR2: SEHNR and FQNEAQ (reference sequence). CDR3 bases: TGTGCCAGCAGCACAACAGGGGATAGCAATCAGCCCCAGCATTTT. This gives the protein CASSTTGDSNQPQHF.

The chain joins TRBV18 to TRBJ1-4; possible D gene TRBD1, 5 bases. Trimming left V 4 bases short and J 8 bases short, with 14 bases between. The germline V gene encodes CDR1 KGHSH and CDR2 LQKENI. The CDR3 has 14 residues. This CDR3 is CASSLAAQAEKLFF. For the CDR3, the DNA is TGTGCCAGCTCACTCGCGGCACAGGCCGAAAAACTGTTTTTT.

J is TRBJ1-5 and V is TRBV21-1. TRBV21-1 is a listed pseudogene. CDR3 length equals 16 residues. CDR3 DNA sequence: TGTGCCAGCAGCATATTACAGGGAGGGAGCAATCAGCCCCAGCATTTT. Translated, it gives CASSILQGGSNQPQHF.

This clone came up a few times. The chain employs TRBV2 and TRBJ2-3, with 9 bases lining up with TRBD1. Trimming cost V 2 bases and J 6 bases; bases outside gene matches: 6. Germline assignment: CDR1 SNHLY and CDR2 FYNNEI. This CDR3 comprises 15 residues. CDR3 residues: CASSEHGTGLDTQYF. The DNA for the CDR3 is TGTGCCAGCAGTGAACATGGGACAGGGCTCGATACGCAGTATTTT.

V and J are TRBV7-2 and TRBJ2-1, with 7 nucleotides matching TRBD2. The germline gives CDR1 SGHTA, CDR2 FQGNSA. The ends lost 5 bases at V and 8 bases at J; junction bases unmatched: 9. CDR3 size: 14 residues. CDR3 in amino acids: CASSLRREMDEQFF. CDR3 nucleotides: TGTGCCAGCAGCCTGAGGCGGGAGATGGATGAGCAGTTCTTC.

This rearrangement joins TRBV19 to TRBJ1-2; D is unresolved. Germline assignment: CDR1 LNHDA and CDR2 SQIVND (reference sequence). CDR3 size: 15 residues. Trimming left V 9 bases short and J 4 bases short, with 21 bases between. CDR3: CASTPGPMAGYGYTF. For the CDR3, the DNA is TGTGCCAGCACACCCGGACCCATGGCGGGCTATGGCTACACCTTC.

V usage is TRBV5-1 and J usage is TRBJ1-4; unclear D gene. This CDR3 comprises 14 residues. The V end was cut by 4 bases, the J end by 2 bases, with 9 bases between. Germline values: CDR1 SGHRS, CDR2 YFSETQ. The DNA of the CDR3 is TGCGCCAGCAGCGAGGCTGGGACTAATGAAAAACTGTTTTTT. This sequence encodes CASSEAGTNEKLFF.

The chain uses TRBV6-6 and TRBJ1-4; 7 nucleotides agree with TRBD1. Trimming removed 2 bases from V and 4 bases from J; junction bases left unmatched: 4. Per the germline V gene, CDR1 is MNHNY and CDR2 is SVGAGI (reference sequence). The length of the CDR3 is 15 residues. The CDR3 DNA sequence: TGTGCCAGCAGTTACCGACAGGGCGATAATGAAAAACTGTTTTTT. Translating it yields CASSYRQGDNEKLFF.

The CDR3 nucleotides are TGTGCCAGCCACCTGGGGGACAGGGGGCTCAATGAGCAGTTCTTC. Translation gives CASHLGDRGLNEQFF. The J gene is TRBJ2-1, the V gene TRBV2, with TRBD1 identical over 12 bases. The CDR3 has 15 amino acids. J gave up 6 bases and V 8 bases, and 8 bases lay outside the gene matches. The germline gives CDR1 SNHLY, CDR2 FYNNEI.

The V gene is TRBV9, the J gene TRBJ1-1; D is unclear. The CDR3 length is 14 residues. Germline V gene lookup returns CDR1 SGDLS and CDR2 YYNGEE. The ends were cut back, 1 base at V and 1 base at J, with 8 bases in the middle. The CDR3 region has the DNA TGTGCCAGCAGCGTATCGAGATCGAACACTGAAGCTTTCTTT. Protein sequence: CASSVSRSNTEAFF. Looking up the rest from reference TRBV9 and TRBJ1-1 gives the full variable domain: DSGVTQTPKHLITATGQRVTLRCSPRSGDLSVYWYQQSLDQGLQFLIQYYNGEERAKGNILERFSAQQFPDLHSELNLSSLELGDSALYFCASSVSRSNTEAFFGQGTRLTVV.